This T cell receptor (beta chain) was retrieved from a study of OX40 agonist ivuxolimab in advanced cancers. About the study: Three patients responded partially, comprising one with hepatocellular carcinoma and two with cutaneous melanoma. Study-wide results and caveats: On average, CD8+ T cells had more expanded clones than CD4+. CD4+ and CD8+ blood T cells expanded clonally by week 6 at 0.1 to 3.0 mg/kg.

As to this clone: What it binds is unknown.

The data were produced by immunoSEQ multiplex PCR, yet TCRdb's version contains in-frame clones alone and is incomplete. The sample records about 56,000 clones, about 85% being singletons. The CDR3 loop spans 15 amino acids. V lost 0 bases and J lost 3, with 11 bases in between. Germline lookup yields CDR1 KGHSH and CDR2 LQKENI. The sequence came from an adult with an advanced solid tumor such as melanoma, head and neck, liver or kidney cancer. The chain combines TRBV18 with TRBJ1-1; D perhaps matches TRBD1 (6 bases). The specimen was CD4+ or CD8+ T cells sorted from blood, collected in a trial of the OX40 agonist ivuxolimab. CDR3 amino acids: CASSPPAGGYTEAFF. DNA of the CDR3: TGTGCCAGCTCACCACCAGCGGGGGGCTACACTGAAGCTTTCTTT.